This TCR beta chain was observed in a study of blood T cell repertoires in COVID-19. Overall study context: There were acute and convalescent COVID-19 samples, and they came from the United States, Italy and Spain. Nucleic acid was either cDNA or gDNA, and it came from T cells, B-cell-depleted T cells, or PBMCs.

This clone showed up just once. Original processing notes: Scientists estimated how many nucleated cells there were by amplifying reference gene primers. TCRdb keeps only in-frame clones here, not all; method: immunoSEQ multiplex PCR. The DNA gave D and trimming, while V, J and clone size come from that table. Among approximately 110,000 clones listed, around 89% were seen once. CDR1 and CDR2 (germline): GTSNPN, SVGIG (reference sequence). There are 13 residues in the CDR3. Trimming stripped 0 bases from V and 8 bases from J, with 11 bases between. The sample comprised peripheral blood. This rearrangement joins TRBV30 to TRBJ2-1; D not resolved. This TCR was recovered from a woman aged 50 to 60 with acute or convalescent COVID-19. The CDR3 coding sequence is TGTGCCTGGAGTGTAATGCTGCCGGATGAGCAGTTCTTC. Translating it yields CAWSVMLPDEQFF.